The 5 T cell receptor beta chains given below trace back to one sample, sequenced in a study of shared clonotypes between healthy human individuals. The method was immunoSEQ multiplex PCR; TCRdb's version includes in-frame clones alone and lacks a portion of them. The table has about 1.1 million clones, 70% to 80% seen once. The sample comprised memory CD4+ T cells from PBMCs. Sample subset: CD45RA-negative fraction. These receptors originate from a man aged 18 to 30 in good health. Some clones in this sample may be carry-over from other donors' samples.

Comments on this clone: This may arise from a read error, as a much more abundant clone is one base away. This chain links TRBV4-2 with TRBJ2-7; D is unclear. The V gene's germline CDR1 is LGHNA and CDR2 YNFKEQ. Trimming took off 1 base at V and 6 bases at J, with 13 bases between the two ends. This CDR3 spans 14 amino acids. The CDR3 DNA is TGTGCCAGCAGCCAAGGTACCCGGACCTGCGAGCAGTACTTC. Its protein is CASSQGTRTCEQYF.

The genes are TRBV7-8 and TRBJ1-5, with D possibly matching TRBD1 (5 bases). Trimming removed 5 bases at V and 5 bases at J, with 16 bases between. Germline values: CDR1 SGHVS, CDR2 FQNEAQ. CDR3 length equals 15 residues. CDR3: CASSRGWGGYQPQHF. The CDR3 nucleotides read TGTGCCAGCAGCCGCGGGTGGGGCGGCTATCAGCCCCAGCATTTT.

This clone was detected a few times. The sample carries other DNA sequences with the same CDR3. The chain combines TRBV5-6 with TRBJ1-2; D unresolved. Germline V CDR1 and CDR2: SGHDT, YYEEEE. Trimming stripped 1 base from V and 0 bases from J, with 7 bases between. The CDR3 has 14 amino acids. The DNA for the CDR3 is TGTGCCAGCAGCTTGCAGACTTCTAACTATGGCTACACCTTC. As protein: CASSLQTSNYGYTF.

This clone was counted a single time. The chain recombines TRBV7-9 with TRBJ2-1, with D possibly matching TRBD2 (6 bases). Trimming removed 11 bases from V and 4 bases from J, with 12 bases in between. CDR3 size: 12 residues. The germline V gene encodes CDR1 SEHNR and CDR2 FQNEAQ (reference sequence). The CDR3 region has the DNA TGTGCCGGAGTAGCGGAGTACAATGAGCAGTTCTTC. Translating it yields CAGVAEYNEQFF.

This clone appeared a single time. The CDR3, as DNA: TGTGCTAGTGGTTTGGCCAGGGTTGGGAACACTGAAGCTTTCTTT. Translation gives CASGLARVGNTEAFF. The chain employs TRBV12-5 and TRBJ1-1; D is possibly TRBD1 (5 bases). Deletions cut 1 base from V and 1 base from J, with 10 bases between. Per germline, CDR1 LGHNT and CDR2 FRNRAP. The CDR3 is 15 amino acids.